These 2 T cell receptor beta chains came from one sample sequenced in a study of T-cell memory formation after mild COVID-19. TCRdb independently ran MiXCR on the 5' RACE reads; one entry per CDR3 protein. The sample yields approximately 290,000 distinct CDR3 sequences, roughly 15% seen once. The sequencing sample was made of PBMCs or a T cell subset sorted from them (not recorded which). The receptors here all came from a man between 18 and 29 years old who had mild COVID-19 (a few samples of this study predate the infection). Cell type and time point are not known.

This clonotype was seen a handful of times. The rearrangement uses TRBV12-3 or TRBV12-4 and TRBJ1-1, with TRBD1 identical over 9 bases. The CDR3 loop spans 15 amino acids. The V and J ends lost 4 bases and 7 bases, in that order; junction bases with no gene match: 10. CDR3 region: CASSSSTGGPIEAFF. The CDR3, as DNA: TGTGCCAGCAGTTCCTCAACAGGGGGCCCGATTGAAGCTTTCTTT.

V gene TRBV18 combines with J gene TRBJ2-7; D ambiguous. V gave up 1 base and J gave up 5 bases, with 9 bases separating them. CDR1 and CDR2 from the germline V gene are KGHSH and LQKENI. The CDR3 has 13 residues. The CDR3 bases are TGTGCCAGCTCACCACTAAAAGGGCACGAGCAGTACTTC. It encodes CASSPLKGHEQYF.